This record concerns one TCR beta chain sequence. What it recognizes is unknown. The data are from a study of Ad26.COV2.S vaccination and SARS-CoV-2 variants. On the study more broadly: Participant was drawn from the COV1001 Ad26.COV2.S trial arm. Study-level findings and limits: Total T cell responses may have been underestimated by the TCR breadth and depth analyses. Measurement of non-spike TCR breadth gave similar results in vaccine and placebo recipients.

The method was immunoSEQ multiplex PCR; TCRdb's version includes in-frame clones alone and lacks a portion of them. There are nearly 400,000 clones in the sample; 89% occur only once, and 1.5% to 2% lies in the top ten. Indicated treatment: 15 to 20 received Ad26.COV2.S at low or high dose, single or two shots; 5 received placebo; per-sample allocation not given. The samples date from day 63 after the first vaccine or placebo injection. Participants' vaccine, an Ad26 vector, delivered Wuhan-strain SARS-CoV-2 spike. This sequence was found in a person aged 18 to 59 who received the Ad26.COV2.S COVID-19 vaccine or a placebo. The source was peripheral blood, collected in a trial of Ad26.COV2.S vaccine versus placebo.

The CDR3 DNA reads TGTGCCAGCAGCCCTAACAGGGGGATAAGGAACACTGAAGCTTTCTTT. Protein: CASSPNRGIRNTEAFF. V gene TRBV7-9 combines with J gene TRBJ1-1; 8 nucleotides match TRBD1. The CDR3 runs to 16 residues. In germline, CDR1 is SEHNR, CDR2 FQNEAQ (reference sequence). V shed 5 bases and J 1 base; nucleotides not matched to a gene: 9.